This T cell receptor beta chain is from a study of T cell responses to AZD1222 COVID-19 vaccine. Study-wide findings and caveats: White British donors predominated, females outnumbered males, and clonal diversity was possibly underestimated. The study sampled repertoires only after the peak T cell response. Among AZD1222 vaccinees, only six or seven were seropositive at baseline.

The germline V gene encodes CDR1 MRHNA and CDR2 SNTAGT. V was pared by 5 bases and J by 4 bases, with 9 bases between. This CDR3 has 13 amino acids. About this clone itself: The antigen is not known.

Assay used: immunoSEQ multiplex PCR; TCRdb lists only in-frame clones, some missing. The repertoire holds 95,000 to 100,000 clones, with 85% to 95% as singletons. The chain combines TRBV6-4 with TRBJ1-5; no clear D. The source of this sequence is an adult in good health. Sequencing was performed on peripheral blood, taken on day 0 of AZD1222 vaccination. CDR3 coding DNA: TGTGCCAGCAGTCCGGACCCGAATCAGCCCCAGCATTTT. It is translated as CASSPDPNQPQHF.